These T cell receptor beta chains were read from a single sample in a study of neurological immune-mediated disorders. TCRdb analysed the 5' RACE reads with MiXCR anew, one entry per CDR3 protein. The sample shows fewer than 80,000 distinct CDR3 sequences, less than 6% of them seen only once. The sample comprised PBMCs. The receptors here all came from a woman aged 45 to 65 with multiple sclerosis. Each CDR3 is given with its conserved first and last residue. The order of the fields is CDR3 DNA, CDR3 protein, J gene, D gene, V gene, clone size. The D gene is left open where the match is weak. Only some rows state a clone size, as once, few, many or a class for expanded clones.

DNA: TGCAGTGCTATAAATTTCCGGGTCCAGAGCACAGATACGCAGTATTTT; CDR3: CSAINFRVQSTDTQYF; J: TRBJ2-3; D: NA; V: TRBV20-1; size: many
DNA: TGCGCCAGCAGCCAAACAGGGGGCGCAACCGGGGAGCTGTTTTTT; CDR3: CASSQTGGATGELFF; J: TRBJ2-2; D: TRBD1; V: TRBV5-1; size: many
DNA: TGTGCCAGCAGCGTAGTACCGGAAAGAGCCAAAAACATTCAGTACTTC; CDR3: CASSVVPERAKNIQYF; J: TRBJ2-4; D: NA; V: TRBV9; size: many
DNA: TGCGCCAGCAGCACAGGGACATTAAATGAGCAGTTCTTC; CDR3: CASSTGTLNEQFF; J: TRBJ2-1; D: NA; V: TRBV5-1; size: many
DNA: TGTGCCAGCAGCCCCGGGGGGGGCAATCAGCCCCAGCATTTT; CDR3: CASSPGGGNQPQHF; J: TRBJ1-5; D: NA; V: TRBV7-2; size: many
DNA: TGCAGTGCTAGAGATCGGGCTAGTAGGTTCTTC; CDR3: CSARDRASRFF; J: TRBJ2-1; D: NA; V: TRBV20-1; size: many
DNA: TGTGCCAGCAGCCAAGGACACTTAAACCGTTACGAGCAGTACTTC; CDR3: CASSQGHLNRYEQYF; J: TRBJ2-7; D: NA; V: TRBV3-1; size: many
DNA: TGTGCCATCAGTGACCGGGCGGGGGGCGGCACAGATACGCAGTATTTT; CDR3: CAISDRAGGGTDTQYF; J: TRBJ2-3; D: TRBD2; V: TRBV10-3; size: many
DNA: TGTGCCAGCAGGCAGACAGGGGCGGGAGCTTTCTTT; CDR3: CASRQTGAGAFF; J: TRBJ1-1; D: TRBD1; V: TRBV3-1; size: many
DNA: TGTGCCAGCATTTCAGGAGCTGGCGGAAACACCATATATTTT; CDR3: CASISGAGGNTIYF; J: TRBJ1-3; D: NA; V: TRBV25-1; size: many
DNA: TGTGCCAGCAGCTTGGGGAAGAGACTGTTTGTTACGCAGTATTTT; CDR3: CASSLGKRLFVTQYF; J: TRBJ2-3; D: NA; V: TRBV5-8; size: many
DNA: TGTGCCAGCAGCCGTCATTCGGACAATGAAAAACTGTTTTTT; CDR3: CASSRHSDNEKLFF; J: TRBJ1-4; D: NA; V: TRBV2; size: many
DNA: TGTGCCACCAGCAGAGATCCCAACAGGGACAACGAGCAGTACTTC; CDR3: CATSRDPNRDNEQYF; J: TRBJ2-7; D: NA; V: TRBV15; size: many
DNA: TGTGCCAGCAGTCCCTACGGGTTCGGCACCGGGGAGCTGTTTTTT; CDR3: CASSPYGFGTGELFF; J: TRBJ2-2; D: NA; V: TRBV6-2/TRBV6-3; size: NA
DNA: TGTGCCAGCAGCCAAGTAATGGGGGGCACTGAAGCTTTCTTT; CDR3: CASSQVMGGTEAFF; J: TRBJ1-1; D: NA; V: TRBV14; size: NA
DNA: TGCAGTGCTTGGCGGAGCACAGATACGCAGTATTTT; CDR3: CSAWRSTDTQYF; J: TRBJ2-3; D: NA; V: TRBV20-1; size: many
DNA: TGCGCCAGCAGCTTGGATACGGGGCCAGGGGATACGCAGTATTTT; CDR3: CASSLDTGPGDTQYF; J: TRBJ2-3; D: NA; V: TRBV5-1; size: many
DNA: TGCGCCAGCAGACAGGGGGCCGCGGATAATGAGCAGTTCTTC; CDR3: CASRQGAADNEQFF; J: TRBJ2-1; D: TRBD1; V: TRBV5-1; size: many
DNA: TGTGCCAGCAACCCAGGGACAGTAAGGGGAGAGACCCAGTACTTC; CDR3: CASNPGTVRGETQYF; J: TRBJ2-5; D: TRBD1; V: TRBV3-1; size: many
DNA: TGTGCCAGCAGTCCAAGAGGTAGGGACTACGAGCAGTACTTC; CDR3: CASSPRGRDYEQYF; J: TRBJ2-7; D: NA; V: TRBV12-3/TRBV12-4; size: many
DNA: TGTGCCAGCTGGGCTAGTTACAATGAGCAGTTCTTC; CDR3: CASWASYNEQFF; J: TRBJ2-1; D: NA; V: TRBV6-5; size: many
DNA: TGCGCCAGCAGCTACGAGACGGTCCTCTCTGGAAACACCATATATTTT; CDR3: CASSYETVLSGNTIYF; J: TRBJ1-3; D: NA; V: TRBV5-1; size: many
DNA: TGTGCCAGCAGTTACACGGGGGCTGGGCAGCCCCAGCATTTT; CDR3: CASSYTGAGQPQHF; J: TRBJ1-5; D: NA; V: TRBV6-6; size: many
DNA: TGTGCCAGCAGGACAGAAAACACCGGGGAGCTGTTTTTT; CDR3: CASRTENTGELFF; J: TRBJ2-2; D: NA; V: TRBV2; size: many
DNA: TGTGCCAGCAGCTTATCCTGGGAGGCAGATACGCAGTATTTT; CDR3: CASSLSWEADTQYF; J: TRBJ2-3; D: NA; V: TRBV7-6; size: NA
DNA: TGTGCCAGCAGCGGAACAGGGGGTTCACCCCTCCACTTT; CDR3: CASSGTGGSPLHF; J: TRBJ1-6; D: TRBD1; V: TRBV9; size: many
DNA: TGCGCCAGCAGCAGCCAGGGAGGCTCCTACGAGCAGTACTTC; CDR3: CASSSQGGSYEQYF; J: TRBJ2-7; D: NA; V: TRBV5-1; size: many
DNA: TGTGCCAGCAGCCCCGGACGGTCTAGCACAGATACGCAGTATTTT; CDR3: CASSPGRSSTDTQYF; J: TRBJ2-3; D: NA; V: TRBV14; size: many
DNA: TGTGCCAGCTCGCGGGGTACCCCCTCTGGGGCCAACGTCCTGACTTTC; CDR3: CASSRGTPSGANVLTF; J: TRBJ2-6; D: NA; V: TRBV7-8; size: many
DNA: TGTGCCATCAGTGAGCGGGACGGAGGTAATTCACCCCTCCACTTT; CDR3: CAISERDGGNSPLHF; J: TRBJ1-6; D: NA; V: TRBV10-3; size: many
DNA: TGTGCCAGCAGCCCGAACAGGGATGAGACCCAGTACTTC; CDR3: CASSPNRDETQYF; J: TRBJ2-5; D: NA; V: TRBV7-6; size: many
DNA: TGTGCCAGCAGTTTACAGCCGGCTACCAATGAGCAGTTCTTC; CDR3: CASSLQPATNEQFF; J: TRBJ2-1; D: NA; V: TRBV28; size: many
DNA: TGCGCCAGCAACCAAAACCGGGACCGCTACACAGATACGCAGTATTTT; CDR3: CASNQNRDRYTDTQYF; J: TRBJ2-3; D: NA; V: TRBV4-3; size: NA
DNA: TGTGCCAGCAGTTTCGGGGGCCCGCCCAGGGAGCAGTACTTC; CDR3: CASSFGGPPREQYF; J: TRBJ2-7; D: NA; V: TRBV12-3/TRBV12-4; size: many
DNA: TGTGCCAGCAGCTTGGGCCGCAGGCGGGGGGCGCAAGAGACCCAGTACTTC; CDR3: CASSLGRRRGAQETQYF; J: TRBJ2-5; D: TRBD2; V: TRBV5-6; size: many
DNA: TGTGCCAGCAGCTTGACGGAAACCTACAATGAGCAGTTCTTC; CDR3: CASSLTETYNEQFF; J: TRBJ2-1; D: NA; V: TRBV7-9; size: many
DNA: TGTGCCATCAGGCGAGGTGCGGTCTTAGATACGCAGTATTTT; CDR3: CAIRRGAVLDTQYF; J: TRBJ2-3; D: NA; V: TRBV10-3; size: many
DNA: TGTGCCAGCTCACCGAGTAAGTTCGTTTCACCCCTCCACTTT; CDR3: CASSPSKFVSPLHF; J: TRBJ1-6; D: NA; V: TRBV18; size: NA
DNA: TGTGCCAGCAGCACCCATTTGAGGGAGCTGTTTTTT; CDR3: CASSTHLRELFF; J: TRBJ2-2; D: NA; V: TRBV6-5; size: many
DNA: TGCAGCGTTATCGGCGGGACAGCGTACCAAGAGACCCAGTACTTC; CDR3: CSVIGGTAYQETQYF; J: TRBJ2-5; D: NA; V: TRBV29-1; size: many
DNA: TGTGCCAGCAGTTTCAACAGGGATGGAAACACCATATATTTT; CDR3: CASSFNRDGNTIYF; J: TRBJ1-3; D: NA; V: TRBV6-5; size: many
DNA: TGTGCCAGCTTGGAGGGTTATACTGGAAACACCATATATTTT; CDR3: CASLEGYTGNTIYF; J: TRBJ1-3; D: NA; V: TRBV2; size: NA
DNA: TGTGCCAGCAGTTACTCCTCCAGCGGGGGGGTAGATACGCAGTATTTT; CDR3: CASSYSSSGGVDTQYF; J: TRBJ2-3; D: TRBD2; V: TRBV6-5; size: few
DNA: TGTGCCAGCAGCGTTCAGGGAGGCGAGCAGTACTTC; CDR3: CASSVQGGEQYF; J: TRBJ2-7; D: NA; V: TRBV7-3; size: many
DNA: TGTGCCAGCACCGAAGCGACTACCCAAGAGACCCAGTACTTC; CDR3: CASTEATTQETQYF; J: TRBJ2-5; D: NA; V: TRBV6-2/TRBV6-3; size: few
DNA: TGCGCCAGCAGCTTCCTTGGACAGGGAGGCTATGGCTACACCTTC; CDR3: CASSFLGQGGYGYTF; J: TRBJ1-2; D: TRBD1; V: TRBV5-1; size: many
DNA: TGTGCCAGCAGTTTAGTCCCTAGTGGTACCACCGGGGAGCTGTTTTTT; CDR3: CASSLVPSGTTGELFF; J: TRBJ2-2; D: NA; V: TRBV12-3/TRBV12-4; size: NA
DNA: TGTGCCAGCAGTGAGGGGGGGAATGAAAAACTGTTTTTT; CDR3: CASSEGGNEKLFF; J: TRBJ1-4; D: NA; V: TRBV9; size: many
DNA: TGCAGTGCCCGGGGGGAAAGCACAGATACGCAGTATTTT; CDR3: CSARGESTDTQYF; J: TRBJ2-3; D: TRBD2; V: TRBV20-1; size: few
DNA: TGCGCCAGTGCCCCTGACAATCCATTCGGCTACACCTTC; CDR3: CASAPDNPFGYTF; J: TRBJ1-2; D: NA; V: TRBV5-1; size: many
DNA: TGCGCCAGCAGCTCAAACTACGAGCAGTACTTC; CDR3: CASSSNYEQYF; J: TRBJ2-7; D: NA; V: TRBV5-1; size: many
DNA: TGCAGTGCTAGGGGGACAGGGGTTGGAAACACCATATATTTT; CDR3: CSARGTGVGNTIYF; J: TRBJ1-3; D: TRBD1; V: TRBV20-1; size: few
DNA: TGTGCCAGCAGCCCCCGGGATAGCGGGGGTTACACCGGGGAGCTGTTTTTT; CDR3: CASSPRDSGGYTGELFF; J: TRBJ2-2; D: TRBD2; V: TRBV7-3; size: many
DNA: TGCAGTGCTACCACTAGCGGGGGAGGCCCTAGCACAGATACGCAGTATTTT; CDR3: CSATTSGGGPSTDTQYF; J: TRBJ2-3; D: TRBD2; V: TRBV20-1; size: many
DNA: TGCGCCAGCAGCCTAGCGGCGGGAAAGACCCAGTACTTC; CDR3: CASSLAAGKTQYF; J: TRBJ2-5; D: NA; V: TRBV4-3; size: many
DNA: TGTGCCAGCAACTCAGGGCCTAATTCACCCCTCCACTTT; CDR3: CASNSGPNSPLHF; J: TRBJ1-6; D: NA; V: TRBV12-3/TRBV12-4; size: few
DNA: TGTGCCAGCAGTAGGGAAAGCACAGATACGCAGTATTTT; CDR3: CASSRESTDTQYF; J: TRBJ2-3; D: NA; V: TRBV2; size: NA